This paragraph reports one T cell receptor beta chain. Its antigen is not identified. Random hexamers served to reverse transcribe about 0.45 to 1 ug RNA. TCRdb analysed the immunoSEQ multiplex PCR reads with MiXCR anew, one entry per CDR3 protein. Of hundreds of thousands of distinct CDR3 sequences in the sample, over 90% are singletons; the top ten hold 0.15% to 0.2%. The data were obtained in a study of CD8 T cells in Susac syndrome. Study-level background: Patients with Susac syndrome had blood drawn and were at that point therapy-naive, on corticosteroids, or on intravenous immunoglobulin alone. The study's findings and limits: The CD4+ T cell repertoires in Susac syndrome were not clonally expanded.

The CDR3 spans 15 residues. The V gene's germline CDR1 is SGHTA and CDR2 FQGNSA. V gave up 4 bases and J gave up 1 base; unmatched junction bases: 6. Sample: CD4+ T cells from PBMCs. The sequence was obtained from a human donor with Susac syndrome. The V call is TRBV7-2, the J call TRBJ2-7, with TRBD1 matching 8 bases. CDR3: CASSSAGTGSYEQYF. CDR3 nucleotide sequence: TGTGCCAGCAGCTCTGCCGGGACAGGTTCCTACGAGCAGTACTTC.